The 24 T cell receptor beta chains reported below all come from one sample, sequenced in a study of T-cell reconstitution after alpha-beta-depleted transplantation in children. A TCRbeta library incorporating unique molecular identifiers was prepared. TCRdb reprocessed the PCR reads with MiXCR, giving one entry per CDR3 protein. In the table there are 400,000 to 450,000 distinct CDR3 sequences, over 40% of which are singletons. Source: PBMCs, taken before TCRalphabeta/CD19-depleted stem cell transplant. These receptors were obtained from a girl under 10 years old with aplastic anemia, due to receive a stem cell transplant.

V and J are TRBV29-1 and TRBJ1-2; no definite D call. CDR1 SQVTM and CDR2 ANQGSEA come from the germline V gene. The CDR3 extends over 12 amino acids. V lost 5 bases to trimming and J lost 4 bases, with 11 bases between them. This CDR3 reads CSVMGSSYGYTF. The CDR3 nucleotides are TGCAGCGTTATGGGTAGTTCCTATGGCTACACCTTC. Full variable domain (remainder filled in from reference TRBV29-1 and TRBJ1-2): SAVISQKPSRDICQRGTSLTIQCQVDSQVTMMFWYRQQPGQSLTLIATANQGSEATYESGFVIDKFPISRPNLTFSTLTVSNMSPEDSSIYLCSVMGSSYGYTFGSGTRLTVV.

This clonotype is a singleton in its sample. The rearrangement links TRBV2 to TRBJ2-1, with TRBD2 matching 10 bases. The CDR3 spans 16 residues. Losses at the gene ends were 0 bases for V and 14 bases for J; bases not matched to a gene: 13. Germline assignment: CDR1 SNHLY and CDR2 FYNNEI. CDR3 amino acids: CASSEASSGSQYTEFF. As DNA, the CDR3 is TGTGCCAGCAGTGAAGCATCTAGCGGGAGTCAATACACTGAGTTCTTC.

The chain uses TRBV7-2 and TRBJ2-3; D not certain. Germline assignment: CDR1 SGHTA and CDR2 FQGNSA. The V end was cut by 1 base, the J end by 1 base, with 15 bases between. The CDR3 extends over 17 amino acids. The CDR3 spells CASSLVRPGRGTDTQYF. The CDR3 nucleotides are TGTGCCAGCAGCTTAGTCCGTCCAGGCCGGGGCACAGATACGCAGTATTTT.

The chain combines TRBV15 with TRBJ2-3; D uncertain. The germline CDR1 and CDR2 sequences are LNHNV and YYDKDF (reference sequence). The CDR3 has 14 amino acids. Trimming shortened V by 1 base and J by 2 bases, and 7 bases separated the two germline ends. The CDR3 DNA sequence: TGTGCCACCAGCAGAGCGCAGCACACAGATACGCAGTATTTT. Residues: CATSRAQHTDTQYF. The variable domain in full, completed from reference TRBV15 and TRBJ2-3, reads DAMVIQNPRYQVTQFGKPVTLSCSQTLNHNVMYWYQQKSSQAPKLLFHYYDKDFNNEADTPDNFQSRRPNTSFCFLDIRSPGLGDTAMYLCATSRAQHTDTQYFGPGTRLTVL.

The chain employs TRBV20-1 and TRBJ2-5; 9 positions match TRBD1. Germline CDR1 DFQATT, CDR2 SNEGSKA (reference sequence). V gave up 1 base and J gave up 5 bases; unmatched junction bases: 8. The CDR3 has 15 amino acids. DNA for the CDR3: TGCAGTGCTAGAGGAGGGACAGGGCGTTGGGAGACCCAGTACTTC. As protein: CSARGGTGRWETQYF.

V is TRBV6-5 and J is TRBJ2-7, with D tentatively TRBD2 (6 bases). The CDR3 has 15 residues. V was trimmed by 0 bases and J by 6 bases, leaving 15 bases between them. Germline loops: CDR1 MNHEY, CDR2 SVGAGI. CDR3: CASSYSSGDLAEQYF. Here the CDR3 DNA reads TGTGCCAGCAGTTACTCTTCGGGAGATCTGGCCGAGCAGTACTTC.

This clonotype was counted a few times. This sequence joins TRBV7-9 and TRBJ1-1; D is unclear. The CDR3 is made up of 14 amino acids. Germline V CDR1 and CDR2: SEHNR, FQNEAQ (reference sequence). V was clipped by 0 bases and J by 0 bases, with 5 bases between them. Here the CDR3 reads CASSLAKLNTEAFF. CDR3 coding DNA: TGTGCCAGCAGCTTAGCGAAGTTGAACACTGAAGCTTTCTTT.

The DNA for the CDR3 is TGTGCCAGCAGCTCGAAGGGGGAGCTGTTTTTT. Translated, it gives CASSSKGELFF. The chain carries TRBV5-5 and TRBJ2-2; D is undetermined. Per the germline V gene, CDR1 is SGHKS and CDR2 is YYEKEE (reference sequence). The CDR3 has 11 residues. The V gene lost 3 bases and the J gene lost 8 bases, with 5 bases spanning the gap.

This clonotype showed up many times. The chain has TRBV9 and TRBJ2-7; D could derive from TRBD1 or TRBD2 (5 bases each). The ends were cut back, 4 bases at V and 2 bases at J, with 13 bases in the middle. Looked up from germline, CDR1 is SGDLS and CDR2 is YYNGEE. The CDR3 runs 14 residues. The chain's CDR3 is CASSPWDGTYEQYF. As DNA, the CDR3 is TGTGCCAGCAGCCCCTGGGACGGAACCTACGAGCAGTACTTC.

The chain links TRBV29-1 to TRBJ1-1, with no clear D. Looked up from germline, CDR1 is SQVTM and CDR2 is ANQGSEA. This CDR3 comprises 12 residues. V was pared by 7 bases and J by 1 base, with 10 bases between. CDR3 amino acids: CSGGTANTEAFF. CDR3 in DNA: TGCAGCGGTGGAACAGCGAACACTGAAGCTTTCTTT.

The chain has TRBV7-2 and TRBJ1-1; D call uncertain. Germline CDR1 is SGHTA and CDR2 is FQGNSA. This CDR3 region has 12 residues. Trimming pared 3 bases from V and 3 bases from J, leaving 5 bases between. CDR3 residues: CASSFDYTEAFF. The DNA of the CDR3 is TGTGCCAGCAGCTTTGACTACACTGAAGCTTTCTTT.

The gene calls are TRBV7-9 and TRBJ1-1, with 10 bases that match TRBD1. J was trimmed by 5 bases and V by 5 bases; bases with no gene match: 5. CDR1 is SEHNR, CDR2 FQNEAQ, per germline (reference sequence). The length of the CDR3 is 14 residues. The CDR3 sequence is CASSRRDRGTEAFF. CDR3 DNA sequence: TGTGCCAGCAGCCGCCGGGACAGGGGTACTGAAGCTTTCTTT. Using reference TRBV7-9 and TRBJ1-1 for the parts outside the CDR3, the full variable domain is DTGVSQNPRHKITKRGQNVTFRCDPISEHNRLYWYRQTLGQGPEFLTYFQNEAQLEKSRLLSDRFSAERPKGSFSTLEIQRTEQGDSAMYLCASSRRDRGTEAFFGQGTRLTVV.

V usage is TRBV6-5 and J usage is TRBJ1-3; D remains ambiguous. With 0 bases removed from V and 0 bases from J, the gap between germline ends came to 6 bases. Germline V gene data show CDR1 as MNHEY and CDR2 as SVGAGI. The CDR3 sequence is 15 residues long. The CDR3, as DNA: TGTGCCAGCAGTTACTCGCGGTTCTCTGGAAACACCATATATTTT. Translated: CASSYSRFSGNTIYF.

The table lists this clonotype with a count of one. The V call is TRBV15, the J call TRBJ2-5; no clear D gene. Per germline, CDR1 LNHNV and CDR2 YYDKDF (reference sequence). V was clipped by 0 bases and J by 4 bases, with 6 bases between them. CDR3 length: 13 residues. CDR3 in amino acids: CATSRDPVETQYF. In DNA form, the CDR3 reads TGTGCCACCAGCAGAGACCCCGTAGAGACCCAGTACTTC.

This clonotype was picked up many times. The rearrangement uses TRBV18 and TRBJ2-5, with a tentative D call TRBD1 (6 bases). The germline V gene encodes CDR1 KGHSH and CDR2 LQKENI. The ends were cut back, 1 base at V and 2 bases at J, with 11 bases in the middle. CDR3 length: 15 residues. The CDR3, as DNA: TGTGCCAGCTCACCACGAAGGACAGAGCAAGAGACCCAGTACTTC. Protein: CASSPRRTEQETQYF.

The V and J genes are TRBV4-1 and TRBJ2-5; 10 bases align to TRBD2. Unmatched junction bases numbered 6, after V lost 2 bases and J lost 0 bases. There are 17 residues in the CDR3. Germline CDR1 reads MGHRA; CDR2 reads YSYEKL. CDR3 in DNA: TGCGCCAGCAGCCAACGCTCTAGCGGGGGAAACCAAGAGACCCAGTACTTC. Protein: CASSQRSSGGNQETQYF.

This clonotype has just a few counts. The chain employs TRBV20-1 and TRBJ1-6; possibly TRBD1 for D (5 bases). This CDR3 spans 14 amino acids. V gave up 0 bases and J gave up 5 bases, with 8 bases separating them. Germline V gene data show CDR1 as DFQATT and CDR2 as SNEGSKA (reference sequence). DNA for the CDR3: TGCAGTGCTAGAGAGGACAAAGATAATTCACCCCTCCACTTT. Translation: CSAREDKDNSPLHF.

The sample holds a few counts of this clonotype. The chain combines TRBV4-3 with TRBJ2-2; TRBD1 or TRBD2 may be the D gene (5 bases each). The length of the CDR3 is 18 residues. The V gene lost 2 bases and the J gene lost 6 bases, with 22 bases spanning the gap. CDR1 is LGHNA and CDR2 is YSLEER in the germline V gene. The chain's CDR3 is CASSQKGPPNQRAGELFF. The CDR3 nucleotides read TGCGCCAGCAGCCAAAAGGGACCACCCAATCAACGAGCCGGGGAGCTGTTTTTT.

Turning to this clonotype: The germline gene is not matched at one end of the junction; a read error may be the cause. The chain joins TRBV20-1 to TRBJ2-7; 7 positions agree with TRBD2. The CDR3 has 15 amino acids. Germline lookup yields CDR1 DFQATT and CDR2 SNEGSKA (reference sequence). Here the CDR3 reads CRASPASGGTYEQYF. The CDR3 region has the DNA TGCAGAGCTAGCCCCGCTAGCGGAGGTACCTACGAGCAGTACTTC.

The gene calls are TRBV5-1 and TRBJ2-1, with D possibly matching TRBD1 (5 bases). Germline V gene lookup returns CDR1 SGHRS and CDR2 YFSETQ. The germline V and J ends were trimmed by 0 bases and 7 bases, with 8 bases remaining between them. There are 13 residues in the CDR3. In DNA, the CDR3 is TGCGCCAGCAGCTTGGCCAGGGCGAATGAGCAGTTCTTC. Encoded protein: CASSLARANEQFF.

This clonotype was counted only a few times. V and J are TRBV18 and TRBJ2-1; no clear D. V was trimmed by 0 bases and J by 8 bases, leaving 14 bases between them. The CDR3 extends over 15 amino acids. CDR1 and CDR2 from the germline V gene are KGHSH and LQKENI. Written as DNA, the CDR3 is TGTGCCAGCTCACCACCCGGCTGGGGAATCTATGAGCAGTTCTTC. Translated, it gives CASSPPGWGIYEQFF.

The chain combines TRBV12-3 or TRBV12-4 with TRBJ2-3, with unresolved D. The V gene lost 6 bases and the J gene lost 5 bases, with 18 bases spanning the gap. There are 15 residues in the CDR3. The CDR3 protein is CASSIDGLTGDTQYF. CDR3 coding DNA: TGTGCCAGCAGCATAGACGGATTAACGGGAGATACGCAGTATTTT.

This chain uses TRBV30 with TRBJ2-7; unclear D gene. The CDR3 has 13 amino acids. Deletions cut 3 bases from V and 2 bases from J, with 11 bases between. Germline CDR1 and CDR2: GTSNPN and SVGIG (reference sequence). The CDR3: CAWRTTVTYEQYF. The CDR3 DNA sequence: TGTGCCTGGAGGACGACGGTGACCTACGAGCAGTACTTC.

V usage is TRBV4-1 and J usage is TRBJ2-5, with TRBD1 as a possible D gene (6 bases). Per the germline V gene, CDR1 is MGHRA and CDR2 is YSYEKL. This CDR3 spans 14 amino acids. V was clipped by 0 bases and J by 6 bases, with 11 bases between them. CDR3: CASSQEGASQTQYF. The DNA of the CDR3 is TGCGCCAGCAGCCAAGAGGGGGCTAGTCAGACCCAGTACTTC.